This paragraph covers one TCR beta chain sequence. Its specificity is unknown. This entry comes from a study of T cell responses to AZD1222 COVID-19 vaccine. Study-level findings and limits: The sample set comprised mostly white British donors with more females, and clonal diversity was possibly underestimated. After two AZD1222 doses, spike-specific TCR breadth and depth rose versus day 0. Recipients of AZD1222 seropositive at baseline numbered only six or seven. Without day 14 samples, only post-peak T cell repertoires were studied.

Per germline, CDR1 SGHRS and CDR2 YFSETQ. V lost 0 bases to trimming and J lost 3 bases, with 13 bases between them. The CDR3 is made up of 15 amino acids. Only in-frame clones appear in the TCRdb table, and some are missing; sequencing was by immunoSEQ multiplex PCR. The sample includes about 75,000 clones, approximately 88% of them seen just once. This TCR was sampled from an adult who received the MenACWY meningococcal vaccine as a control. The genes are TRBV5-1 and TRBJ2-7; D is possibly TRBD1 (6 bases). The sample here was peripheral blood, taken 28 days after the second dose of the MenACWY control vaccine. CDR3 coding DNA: TGCGCCAGCAGCTTGGCTGGGGGCGAGTTCTACGAGCAGTACTTC. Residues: CASSLAGGEFYEQYF. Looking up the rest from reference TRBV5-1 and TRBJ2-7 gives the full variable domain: KAGVTQTPRYLIKTRGQQVTLSCSPISGHRSVSWYQQTPGQGLQFLFEYFSETQRNKGNFPGRFSGRQFSNSRSEMNVSTLELGDSALYLCASSLAGGEFYEQYFGPGTRLTVT.